One and the same sample provided the 17 T cell receptor beta chains below, sequenced in a study of shared clonotypes between healthy human individuals. Generated by immunoSEQ multiplex PCR, the TCRdb table keeps only in-frame clones and is missing some. Here the sample spans approximately 2.5 million clones, around nine tenths being singletons. The sequenced sample consisted of naive CD4+ T cells sorted from blood. The subset here: CD45RA+ positively selected. Receptor source: a young man in good health.

This rearrangement joins TRBV28 to TRBJ2-2; 8 nucleotides agree with TRBD2. Germline values: CDR1 MDHEN, CDR2 SYDVKM. The CDR3 totals 16 residues. V lost 5 bases to trimming and J lost 4 bases; unmatched junction nucleotides: 9. Here the CDR3 reads CASSPPSGGGTGELFF. CDR3 DNA: TGTGCCAGCAGTCCGCCCAGCGGGGGCGGCACCGGGGAGCTGTTTTTT.

In the case of this clone: The sample has other DNA sequences that encode this CDR3 too. The rearrangement uses TRBV7-9 and TRBJ2-1; no reliable D call. V gave up 5 bases and J gave up 0 bases, with 8 bases separating them. This CDR3 has 14 amino acids. CDR1 is SEHNR and CDR2 is FQNEAQ in the germline V gene (reference sequence). Written as DNA, the CDR3 is TGTGCCAGCAGCCCGTCAGGCTCCTACAATGAGCAGTTCTTC. This translates into CASSPSGSYNEQFF.

This sequence joins TRBV9 and TRBJ2-2; D ambiguous. Trimming cost V 5 bases and J 6 bases, with 14 bases left between them. CDR3 length: 14 amino acids. Germline CDR1 is SGDLS and CDR2 is YYNGEE. The CDR3 reads CASRGPLLAGELFF. As DNA, the CDR3 is TGTGCCAGCAGAGGTCCCCTCCTCGCCGGGGAGCTGTTTTTT.

V is TRBV7-9 and J is TRBJ1-1; TRBD1 is a possible D gene (6 bases). The germline V gene has CDR1 SEHNR and CDR2 FQNEAQ (reference sequence). The CDR3 totals 14 residues. V lost 4 bases, J lost 4 bases, and 13 bases lay in between. The CDR3 DNA reads as TGTGCCAGCAGCTCGGACAGACGGAGCACTGAAGCTTTCTTT. Amino acids: CASSSDRRSTEAFF.

V and J are TRBV4-1 and TRBJ2-2; 8 nucleotides line up with TRBD1. This CDR3 region has 18 residues. The ends lost 0 bases at V and 6 bases at J; junction bases unmatched: 12. The germline V gene has CDR1 MGHRA and CDR2 YSYEKL. The CDR3: CASSQESRTGSNSGELFF. CDR3 in DNA: TGCGCCAGCAGCCAAGAATCGCGGACAGGGAGTAATTCCGGGGAGCTGTTTTTT.

The rearrangement links TRBV27 to TRBJ2-5, with 10 bases identical to TRBD2. CDR3 length: 13 residues. V shed 6 bases and J 5 bases; nucleotides not matched to a gene: 3. Germline loops: CDR1 MNHEY, CDR2 SMNVEV (reference sequence). This CDR3 reads CASRRAGGETQYF. DNA of the CDR3: TGTGCCAGCAGAAGAGCGGGGGGGGAGACCCAGTACTTC.

DNA for the CDR3: TGCGCCAGCCGGTCTTTGAGCGGTGAACAAAACATTCAGTACTTC. It encodes CASRSLSGEQNIQYF. J is TRBJ2-4 and V is TRBV5-1; D might be TRBD2 (5 bases). Germline V CDR1 and CDR2: SGHRS, YFSETQ. This CDR3 contains 15 residues. The V gene lost 7 bases and the J gene lost 5 bases, with 19 bases spanning the gap.

The CDR3 spells CASSASGSQSGTQYF. In DNA, the CDR3 is TGCGCCAGCAGCGCAAGCGGGAGTCAGAGCGGTACGCAGTATTTT. This chain connects TRBV5-1 to TRBJ2-3, with 8 bases that match TRBD2. Unmatched junction bases numbered 12, after V lost 4 bases and J lost 8 bases. The germline V gene has CDR1 SGHRS and CDR2 YFSETQ. There are 15 residues in the CDR3.

This chain connects TRBV18 to TRBJ1-3; D remains unclear. The CDR3 runs 16 residues. Germline V CDR1 and CDR2: KGHSH, LQKENI. V lost 4 bases to trimming and J lost 0 bases, with 13 bases between them. CDR3 amino acids: CASSHKTPYSGNTIYF. CDR3 bases: TGTGCCAGCTCACATAAGACACCCTACTCTGGAAACACCATATATTTT.

DNA for the CDR3: TGCGCCAGCAGCTTGGAAAGTGTCGGCACCATATATTTT. Translation gives CASSLESVGTIYF. The chain joins TRBV5-1 to TRBJ1-3, with D unclear. Deletions cut 0 bases from V and 9 bases from J, with 10 bases between. The CDR3 covers 13 residues. The V gene's germline CDR1 is SGHRS and CDR2 YFSETQ.

For the CDR3, the DNA is TGTGCCAGCCGTATCACAGATGCAACTAATGAAAAACTGTTTTTT. Translating gives CASRITDATNEKLFF. J is TRBJ1-4 and V is TRBV18, with no clear D. Trimming removed 8 bases from V and 0 bases from J, with 13 bases in between. The CDR3 is made up of 15 amino acids. Germline CDR1 reads KGHSH; CDR2 reads LQKENI.

To note about this clone: The sample carries other DNA sequences with the same CDR3. The rearrangement uses TRBV20-1 and TRBJ2-1, with no clear D. The CDR3 runs to 11 residues. Germline lookup yields CDR1 DFQATT and CDR2 SNEGSKA (reference sequence). With 0 bases removed from V and 5 bases from J, the gap between germline ends came to 2 bases. Here the CDR3 DNA reads TGCAGTGCTAGAGACAACAATGAGCAGTTCTTC. It translates to CSARDNNEQFF.

V and J are TRBV27 and TRBJ1-2; no clear D. CDR1 is MNHEY and CDR2 is SMNVEV in the germline V gene (reference sequence). Trimming stripped 3 bases from V and 6 bases from J, with 17 bases between. The CDR3 has 15 amino acids. The CDR3 loop reads CASSFGYGPTHGYTF. The CDR3, as DNA: TGTGCCAGCAGTTTTGGTTATGGCCCAACCCATGGCTACACCTTC.

This clone has a single count. The chain recombines TRBV28 with TRBJ2-5; D is ambiguous. This CDR3 spans 14 amino acids. Trimming took 6 bases from V and 2 from J, leaving 13 bases between them. The V gene's germline CDR1 is MDHEN and CDR2 SYDVKM. CDR3 coding DNA: TGTGCCAGCAGCACTTTAGACAAGCAAGAGACCCAGTACTTC. Encoded protein: CASSTLDKQETQYF. The entire variable domain, with the rest obtained from reference TRBV28 and TRBJ2-5, is as follows: DVKVTQSSRYLVKRTGEKVFLECVQDMDHENMFWYRQDPGLGLRLIYFSYDVKMKEKGDIPEGYSVSREKKERFSLILESASTNQTSMYLCASSTLDKQETQYFGPGTRLLVL.

The chain employs TRBV18 and TRBJ2-1, with 8 bases lining up with TRBD1. The J segment lost 6 bases and the V segment lost 2 bases, leaving 12 bases of the junction unmatched. CDR3 size: 17 residues. CDR1 and CDR2 (germline): KGHSH, LQKENI. CDR3 residues: CASSPRRPGGLSNEQFF. The CDR3 DNA is TGTGCCAGCTCACCAAGGCGGCCAGGGGGCCTTTCCAATGAGCAGTTCTTC. Looking up the rest from reference TRBV18 and TRBJ2-1 gives the full variable domain: NAGVMQNPRHLVRRRGQEARLRCSPMKGHSHVYWYRQLPEEGLKFMVYLQKENIIDESGMPKERFSAEFPKEGPSILRIQQVVRGDSAAYFCASSPRRPGGLSNEQFFGPGTRLTVL.

The rearrangement links TRBV9 to TRBJ2-1; D perhaps matches TRBD2 (5 bases). V was clipped by 4 bases and J by 3 bases, with 14 bases between them. Per the germline V gene, CDR1 is SGDLS and CDR2 is YYNGEE. There are 15 residues in the CDR3. The CDR3 sequence: CASSFTGGLYNEQFF. The CDR3 DNA reads as TGTGCCAGCAGCTTTACGGGCGGACTCTACAATGAGCAGTTCTTC.

This clone was detected only once. The chain is built from TRBV5-5 and TRBJ1-6; weak D call: TRBD1 (6 bases). Per the germline V gene, CDR1 is SGHKS and CDR2 is YYEKEE (reference sequence). The CDR3 has 15 residues. The V end was cut by 2 bases, the J end by 2 bases, with 8 bases between. The CDR3 region is CASSFRGPYNSPLHF. The CDR3 DNA is TGTGCCAGCAGCTTCCGGGGGCCCTATAATTCACCCCTCCACTTT.